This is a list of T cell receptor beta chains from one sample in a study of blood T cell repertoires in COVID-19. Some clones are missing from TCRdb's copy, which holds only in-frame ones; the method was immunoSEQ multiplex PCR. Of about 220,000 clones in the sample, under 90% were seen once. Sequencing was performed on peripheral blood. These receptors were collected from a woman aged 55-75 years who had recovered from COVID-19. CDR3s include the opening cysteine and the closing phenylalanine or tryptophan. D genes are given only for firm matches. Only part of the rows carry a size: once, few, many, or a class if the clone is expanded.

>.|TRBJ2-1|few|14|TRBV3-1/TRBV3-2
TGTGCCAGCAGCCACCGATCCATTACGGGTGAGCAGTTCTTC
CASSHRSITGEQFF
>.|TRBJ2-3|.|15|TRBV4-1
TGCGCCAGCAGCCAGAACGGGGGGCGCACAGATACGCAGTATTTT
CASSQNGGRTDTQYF
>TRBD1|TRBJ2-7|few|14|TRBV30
TGTGCCTGGAATTACCAGGGGGCAAGGTACGAGCAGTACTTC
CAWNYQGARYEQYF
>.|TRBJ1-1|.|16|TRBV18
TGTGCCAGCTCACCAGGCCTGAGGGAGGCTGCCACTGAAGCTTTCTTT
CASSPGLREAATEAFF
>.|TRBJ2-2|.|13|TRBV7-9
TGTGCCAGCAGCTTAGAGCCGGTCGGGGAGCTGTTTTTT
CASSLEPVGELFF
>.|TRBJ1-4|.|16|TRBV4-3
TGCGCCAGCAGCCCGGGACACGAGACAACTAATGAAAAACTGTTTTTT
CASSPGHETTNEKLFF
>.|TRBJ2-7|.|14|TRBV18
TGTGCCAGCTCACCACGGAGGGTGCCCAGCGAGCAGTACTTC
CASSPRRVPSEQYF
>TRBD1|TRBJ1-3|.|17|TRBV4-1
TGCGCCAGCAGCCCGTATTTTCAGGGGGCGCGGGGAAACACCATATATTTT
CASSPYFQGARGNTIYF
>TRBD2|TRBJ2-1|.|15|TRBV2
TGTGCCAGCAGGAGACTAGCGGGACCCTACAATGAGCAGTTCTTC
CASRRLAGPYNEQFF
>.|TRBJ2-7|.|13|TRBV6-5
TGTGCCAGCAGCCCCGGGAGCTCCTACGAGCAGTACTTC
CASSPGSSYEQYF
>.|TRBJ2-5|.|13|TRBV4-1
TGCGCCAGCAGCCAAGATGTAGAAGAGACCCAGTACTTC
CASSQDVEETQYF
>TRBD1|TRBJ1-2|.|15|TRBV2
TGTGCCAGCCTGCGGGAGGGACAGACCCGTTCCGGCTACACCTTC
CASLREGQTRSGYTF
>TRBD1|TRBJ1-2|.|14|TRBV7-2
TGTGCCAGCAGCCCCCGGGACAGGGGGGATGGCTACACCTTC
CASSPRDRGDGYTF
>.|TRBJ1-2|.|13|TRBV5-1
TGCGCCAGCAGCTTGACAGTTAACTATGGCTACACCTTC
CASSLTVNYGYTF
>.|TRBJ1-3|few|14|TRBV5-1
TGCGCCAGCAGCTTGGACTTTTCGGGAAACACCATATATTTT
CASSLDFSGNTIYF
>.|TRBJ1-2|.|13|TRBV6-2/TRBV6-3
TGTGCCAGCAGTTACTCAGGGGAGGTTGGCTACACCTTC
CASSYSGEVGYTF
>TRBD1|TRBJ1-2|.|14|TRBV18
TGTGCCAGCTCAAGGGACAGGGTAGACTATGGCTACACCTTC
CASSRDRVDYGYTF
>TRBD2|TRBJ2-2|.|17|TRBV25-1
TGTGCCAGCAGTGAAACTCCGGGACTAAGGAACACCGGGGAGCTGTTTTTT
CASSETPGLRNTGELFF
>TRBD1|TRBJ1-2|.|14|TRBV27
TGTGCCAGCAGGCTGACAGGGGTCGATTATGGCTACACCTTC
CASRLTGVDYGYTF